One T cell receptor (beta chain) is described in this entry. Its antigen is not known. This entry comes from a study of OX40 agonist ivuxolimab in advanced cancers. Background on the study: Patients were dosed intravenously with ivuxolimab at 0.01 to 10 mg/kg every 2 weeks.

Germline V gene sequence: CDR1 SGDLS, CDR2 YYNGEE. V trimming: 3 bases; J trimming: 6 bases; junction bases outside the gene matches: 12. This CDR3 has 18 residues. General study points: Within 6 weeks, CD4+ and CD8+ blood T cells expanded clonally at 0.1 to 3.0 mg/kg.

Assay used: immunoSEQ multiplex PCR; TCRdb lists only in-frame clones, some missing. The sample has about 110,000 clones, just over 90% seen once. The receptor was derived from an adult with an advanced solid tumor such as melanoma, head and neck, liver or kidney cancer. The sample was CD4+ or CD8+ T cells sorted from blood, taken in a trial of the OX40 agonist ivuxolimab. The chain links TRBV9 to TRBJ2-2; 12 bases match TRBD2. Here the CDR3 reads CASSGVSGLAGIAGELFF. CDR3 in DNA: TGTGCCAGCAGCGGAGTATCGGGACTAGCGGGTATCGCCGGGGAGCTGTTTTTT. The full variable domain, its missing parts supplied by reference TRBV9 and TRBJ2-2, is DSGVTQTPKHLITATGQRVTLRCSPRSGDLSVYWYQQSLDQGLQFLIQYYNGEERAKGNILERFSAQQFPDLHSELNLSSLELGDSALYFCASSGVSGLAGIAGELFFGEGSRLTVL.